One and the same sample provided the 26 T cell receptor beta chains below, sequenced in a study of cytomegalovirus exposure and HLA in healthy donors. The PCR had 60 Vbeta and 13 Jbeta primers. Some clones are missing from TCRdb's copy, which holds only in-frame ones; the method was immunoSEQ multiplex PCR. This specimen shows about 110,000 clones; the ten leading clones hold 0.45% to 0.6%. Sequenced material: PBMCs. Every receptor here comes from a man between 50 and 59 years old in good health and CMV-seronegative.

V gene TRBV7-8 combines with J gene TRBJ2-3, with 10 positions matching TRBD2. J was trimmed by 1 base and V by 1 base; bases with no gene match: 8. Germline V gives CDR1 SGHVS, CDR2 FQNEAQ. CDR3 length: 18 residues. CDR3 bases: TGTGCCAGCAGCTTAGTTGGGACTAGCGACCTAGGCACAGATACGCAGTATTTT. This encodes CASSLVGTSDLGTDTQYF.

The V and J genes are TRBV5-1 and TRBJ1-1; D ambiguous. The CDR3 runs 14 residues. The V end lost 4 bases, the J end lost 6 bases, and 16 bases lay between the germline ends. Germline assignment: CDR1 SGHRS and CDR2 YFSETQ. CDR3 region: CASSLQTAGAEAFF. DNA for the CDR3: TGCGCCAGCAGCCTCCAAACAGCGGGCGCTGAAGCTTTCTTT.

A remark on this clone: Other DNA sequences within the sample encode an identical CDR3. The DNA for the CDR3 is TGTGCCAGCAGTGTGGAGACTAGGGTCGCCGATACGCAGTATTTT. It specifies CASSVETRVADTQYF. The rearrangement links TRBV2 to TRBJ2-3; tentative D call: TRBD2 (6 bases). Germline CDR1 and CDR2: SNHLY and FYNNEI. Trimming removed 4 bases from V and 6 bases from J, with 17 bases in between. CDR3 length: 15 residues.

The chain links TRBV6-5 to TRBJ1-2; TRBD1 agrees at 8 bases. J gave up 0 bases and V 5 bases, and 2 bases lay outside the gene matches. CDR1 is MNHEY and CDR2 is SVGAGI in the germline V gene. This CDR3 is 14 amino acids long. The CDR3 spells CASSGQGANYGYTF. In DNA, the CDR3 is TGTGCCAGCAGTGGACAGGGAGCTAACTATGGCTACACCTTC.

V is TRBV6-5 and J is TRBJ1-1; maybe TRBD1 (5 bases). The germline gives CDR1 MNHEY, CDR2 SVGAGI. V was shortened by 5 bases and J by 1 base, with 14 bases between the two germline ends. The CDR3 is 15 residues long. In DNA, the CDR3 is TGTGCCAGCAGTCCAACCCTCGGGGGGAACACTGAAGCTTTCTTT. Translation gives CASSPTLGGNTEAFF.

This chain joins TRBV11-2 and TRBJ1-2; TRBD1 matches 9 bases. This CDR3 contains 16 residues. V dropped 8 bases and J dropped 7; count of bases not matched to a gene: 17. Germline lookup yields CDR1 SGHAT and CDR2 FQNNGV. The CDR3 nucleotides read TGTGCCAGCGGTCCCGGGACAGGGTCCTTTGTTGGTGGCTACACCTTC. It is translated as CASGPGTGSFVGGYTF.

V is TRBV7-2 and J is TRBJ2-7; no clear D gene. This CDR3 is built from 14 residues. Germline assignment: CDR1 SGHTA and CDR2 FQGNSA. The V gene lost 0 bases and the J gene lost 1 base, with 7 bases spanning the gap. The CDR3 is CASSLAPLSYEQYF. CDR3 nucleotide sequence: TGTGCCAGCAGCTTAGCCCCCCTATCCTACGAGCAGTACTTC.

The V gene is TRBV11-3, the J gene TRBJ2-3, with D maybe TRBD1 (6 bases). Germline V gives CDR1 SGHNT, CDR2 YENEEA. CDR3 size: 15 residues. Trimming took off 1 base at V and 5 bases at J, with 13 bases between the two ends. CDR3: CASSLGQGPQDTQYF. In DNA, the CDR3 is TGTGCCAGCAGCTTAGGGCAGGGGCCCCAAGATACGCAGTATTTT.

V is TRBV18 and J is TRBJ1-1, with D possibly matching TRBD1 (5 bases). Trimming pared 2 bases from V and 1 base from J, leaving 14 bases between. The CDR3 is 16 residues long. Looked up from germline, CDR1 is KGHSH and CDR2 is LQKENI. The CDR3 region has the DNA TGTGCCAGCTCACCAATAGCGGGGACCTCGAACACTGAAGCTTTCTTT. Its translation: CASSPIAGTSNTEAFF.

This chain links TRBV4-3 with TRBJ1-2, with TRBD1 identical over 7 bases. V shed 3 bases, J shed 4 bases, and the junction held 17 bases outside the gene matches. Per germline, CDR1 LGHNA and CDR2 YSLEER. The CDR3 loop spans 18 amino acids. Here the CDR3 DNA reads TGCGCCAGCAGCCAGCTTACCGGGACAGACTTTGACGGCTATGGCTACACCTTC. This sequence encodes CASSQLTGTDFDGYGYTF.

A word on this clone: Distinct nucleotide sequences in the sample also encode this CDR3. The chain links TRBV18 to TRBJ2-3; TRBD1 matches 9 bases. V dropped 4 bases and J dropped 3; count of bases not matched to a gene: 5. The germline gives CDR1 KGHSH, CDR2 LQKENI. The CDR3 covers 15 residues. The CDR3: CASSRGQGSTDTQYF. The CDR3 DNA sequence: TGTGCCAGCTCACGGGGACAGGGTTCAACAGATACGCAGTATTTT. Full variable domain (rest looked up from reference TRBV18 and TRBJ2-3): NAGVMQNPRHLVRRRGQEARLRCSPMKGHSHVYWYRQLPEEGLKFMVYLQKENIIDESGMPKERFSAEFPKEGPSILRIQQVVRGDSAAYFCASSRGQGSTDTQYFGPGTRLTVL.

The V call is TRBV9, the J call TRBJ1-1, with D tentatively TRBD1 (5 bases). The CDR3 extends over 13 amino acids. V was trimmed by 7 bases and J by 6 bases, leaving 16 bases between them. Germline-derived CDR1 and CDR2 are SGDLS and YYNGEE. CDR3 residues: CASGGGVQAEAFF. In DNA form, the CDR3 reads TGTGCCAGCGGGGGGGGAGTTCAGGCTGAAGCTTTCTTT. Drawing the rest from reference TRBV9 and TRBJ1-1, the complete variable domain is DSGVTQTPKHLITATGQRVTLRCSPRSGDLSVYWYQQSLDQGLQFLIQYYNGEERAKGNILERFSAQQFPDLHSELNLSSLELGDSALYFCASGGGVQAEAFFGQGTRLTVV.

V and J are TRBV7-3 and TRBJ2-2; tentative D call: TRBD1 (5 bases). The germline CDR1 and CDR2 sequences are SGHTA and FQGTGA. The CDR3 runs 18 residues. Trimming took off 0 bases at V and 5 bases at J, with 19 bases between the two ends. This chain's CDR3 is CASSLTGPQALETGELFF. As DNA, the CDR3 is TGTGCCAGCAGCTTAACGGGGCCCCAGGCCTTGGAGACCGGGGAGCTGTTTTTT.

The genes are TRBV5-6 and TRBJ2-7; maybe TRBD1 (5 bases). Per germline, CDR1 SGHDT and CDR2 YYEEEE. The CDR3 has 14 amino acids. V lost 2 bases to trimming and J lost 6 bases, with 15 bases between them. In DNA, the CDR3 is TGTGCCAGCAGCTTCGGCCAGGGTACGGGCGAGCAGTACTTC. This gives the protein CASSFGQGTGEQYF.

The chain employs TRBV19 and TRBJ2-5; a weak D match, TRBD2 (5 bases). The germline V and J ends were trimmed by 7 bases and 4 bases, with 16 bases remaining between them. This CDR3 contains 14 residues. CDR1 is LNHDA, CDR2 SQIVND, per germline (reference sequence). CDR3 protein: CASTPSGRGETQYF. CDR3 nucleotide sequence: TGTGCCAGTACCCCCTCGGGTCGGGGAGAGACCCAGTACTTC.

The chain couples TRBV7-2 to TRBJ2-1, with TRBD2 matching over 11 bases. From germline, CDR1 is SGHTA and CDR2 FQGNSA. CDR3 length equals 16 residues. V dropped 4 bases and J dropped 2; count of bases not matched to a gene: 4. The CDR3 nucleotides read TGTGCCAGCAGCTCGATAGCGGGAGGGCCCTACAATGAGCAGTTCTTC. Its translation is CASSSIAGGPYNEQFF.

This chain links TRBV10-3 with TRBJ1-5; D is possibly TRBD1 (5 bases). CDR3 size: 13 residues. Trimming took off 7 bases at V and 7 bases at J, with 14 bases between the two ends. Germline CDR1 and CDR2: ENHRY and SYGVKD. CDR3 residues: CAIMGGLGQPQHF. DNA for the CDR3: TGTGCCATCATGGGGGGGTTAGGACAGCCCCAGCATTTT.

The J gene is TRBJ2-6, the V gene TRBV27; maybe TRBD1 (6 bases). The germline V gene has CDR1 MNHEY and CDR2 SMNVEV (reference sequence). This CDR3 region has 15 residues. V lost 5 bases and J lost 4, with 12 bases in between. The CDR3 DNA follows: TGTGCCAGCAGTGCCCTGGGGGCCGGGGCCAACGTCCTGACTTTC. Its protein product is CASSALGAGANVLTF.

The chain uses TRBV19 and TRBJ2-1, with 9 bases that match TRBD1. The CDR3 totals 15 residues. J was trimmed by 4 bases and V by 4 bases; bases with no gene match: 5. In germline, CDR1 is LNHDA, CDR2 SQIVND (reference sequence). The CDR3 nucleotides read TGTGCCAGTAGTACCGGGACAGGGAATTACAATGAGCAGTTCTTC. Translation gives CASSTGTGNYNEQFF. The full variable domain, with the rest looked up from reference TRBV19 and TRBJ2-1, is DGGITQSPKYLFRKEGQNVTLSCEQNLNHDAMYWYRQDPGQGLRLIYYSQIVNDFQKGDIAEGYSVSREKKESFPLTVTSAQKNPTAFYLCASSTGTGNYNEQFFGPGTRLTVL.

The chain employs TRBV4-3 and TRBJ1-4, with D perhaps TRBD1 (6 bases). The CDR3 totals 16 residues. Germline loops: CDR1 LGHNA, CDR2 YSLEER. Trimming took 0 bases from V and 8 from J, leaving 16 bases between them. CDR3 amino acids: CASSQDGSGVREKLFF. The CDR3 region has the DNA TGCGCCAGCAGCCAAGATGGTTCAGGGGTTAGAGAAAAACTGTTTTTT.

The rearrangement joins TRBV5-6 to TRBJ2-2; 10 bases agree with TRBD1. The germline V gene encodes CDR1 SGHDT and CDR2 YYEEEE. V dropped 3 bases and J dropped 8; count of bases not matched to a gene: 7. The CDR3 is made up of 15 amino acids. The CDR3 bases are TGTGCCAGCAGCTCCGGGACAGGGGTGAGAGGGGAGCTGTTTTTT. Its protein product is CASSSGTGVRGELFF.

The V and J genes are TRBV29-1 and TRBJ2-2; perhaps TRBD2 as D (6 bases). Trimming took 4 bases from V and 2 from J, leaving 11 bases between them. CDR3 length: 14 amino acids. Germline V gene lookup returns CDR1 SQVTM and CDR2 ANQGSEA. DNA for the CDR3: TGCAGCGTTGTGGGGCGGGAAAACACCGGGGAGCTGTTTTTT. Translation: CSVVGRENTGELFF.

This chain joins TRBV7-2 and TRBJ2-1, with TRBD2 as a possible D gene (5 bases). Per germline, CDR1 SGHTA and CDR2 FQGNSA. The ends were cut back, 5 bases at V and 11 bases at J, with 10 bases in the middle. The CDR3 runs to 11 residues. The CDR3 region has the DNA TGTGCCAGCAGCCCCACGGGGAAGCAGTTCTTC. It is translated as CASSPTGKQFF.

The chain employs TRBV10-1 and TRBJ2-2, with D uncertain. Trimming pared 2 bases from V and 1 base from J, leaving 5 bases between. The germline CDR1 and CDR2 sequences are WNHNN and SYGVQD (reference sequence). This CDR3 region has 14 residues. CDR3 region: CASSELRNTGELFF. CDR3 nucleotide sequence: TGCGCCAGCAGTGAGCTTAGGAACACCGGGGAGCTGTTTTTT.

The V call is TRBV19, the J call TRBJ2-2; 8 bases match TRBD2. The CDR3 has 20 residues. Per the germline V gene, CDR1 is LNHDA and CDR2 is SQIVND (reference sequence). V shed 3 bases, J shed 2 bases, and the junction held 17 bases outside the gene matches. The chain's CDR3 is CASSILVPFVGGGNTGELFF. The DNA for the CDR3 is TGTGCCAGTAGTATTTTAGTCCCCTTCGTCGGGGGGGGAAACACCGGGGAGCTGTTTTTT.

The chain recombines TRBV19 with TRBJ2-7, with 11 positions matching TRBD2. This CDR3 has 16 residues. Germline CDR1 reads LNHDA; CDR2 reads SQIVND (reference sequence). The V and J ends lost 0 bases and 4 bases, in that order; junction bases with no gene match: 5. In DNA form, the CDR3 reads TGTGCCAGTAGTATAGATGGGGGACTAGCGGTATACGAGCAGTACTTC. Translated: CASSIDGGLAVYEQYF. The whole variable domain, remainder taken from reference TRBV19 and TRBJ2-7, is DGGITQSPKYLFRKEGQNVTLSCEQNLNHDAMYWYRQDPGQGLRLIYYSQIVNDFQKGDIAEGYSVSREKKESFPLTVTSAQKNPTAFYLCASSIDGGLAVYEQYFGPGTRLTVT.